This TCR beta chain was found in a study of blood T cell repertoires in COVID-19. Study-wide background: Whether acute or convalescent, the COVID-19 samples came from the United States, Italy and Spain. PBMCs, B-cell-depleted T cells, or T cells provided the cDNA or gDNA that made up the material.

V shed 3 bases and J shed 5 bases, with 12 bases lying between them. The CDR3 covers 13 residues. Germline V lookup: CDR1 SQVTM, CDR2 ANQGSEA. Per the authors' pipeline: Nucleated cell number was recorded as an estimate derived from reference gene primer amplification. Clones were read by immunoSEQ multiplex PCR, and TCRdb kept only the in-frame ones, dropping some. The V and J calls and clone size are taken from that table; D and trimming were inferred from the DNA. The sample lists 140,000 to 150,000 clones, 75% to 90% seen once, with roughly two fifths in the top ten. Sequenced: peripheral blood. The origin of this receptor is a human donor in a cohort sampled during active COVID-19. This chain connects TRBV29-1 to TRBJ2-3; possibly TRBD2 for D (6 bases). Here the CDR3 reads CSVDLGTGDTQYF. For the CDR3, the DNA is TGCAGCGTTGATCTTGGGACTGGAGATACGCAGTATTTT.